The T cell receptor beta chain under discussion was sequenced for a study of cytomegalovirus exposure and HLA in healthy donors. General study results and limits: Analysis performed later showed TCR beta chains linked to HLA being more clonally expanded than equally common others. TCR beta sequences reportedly predicted most subjects' HLA-A and HLA-B alleles accurately.

The PCR ran on 60 Vbeta and 13 Jbeta primers. The data were produced by immunoSEQ multiplex PCR, yet TCRdb's version contains in-frame clones alone and is incomplete. The table shows about 120,000 clones, with 15% occurring only once. Germline trimming cut 4 bases from V and 6 bases from J; bases unmatched to any gene: 13. Looked up from germline, CDR1 is SGHRS and CDR2 is YFSETQ. The CDR3 sequence is 16 residues long. To note about this clone: Antigen unknown.

This sequence joins TRBV5-1 and TRBJ2-3, with 8 bases fitting TRBD1. The source material was PBMCs. The sequence derives from a woman between 18 and 29 years old in good health and CMV-seronegative. Here the CDR3 reads CASSPSRTGTLDTQYF. DNA of the CDR3: TGCGCCAGCAGCCCCTCACGGACAGGGACACTGGATACGCAGTATTTT.